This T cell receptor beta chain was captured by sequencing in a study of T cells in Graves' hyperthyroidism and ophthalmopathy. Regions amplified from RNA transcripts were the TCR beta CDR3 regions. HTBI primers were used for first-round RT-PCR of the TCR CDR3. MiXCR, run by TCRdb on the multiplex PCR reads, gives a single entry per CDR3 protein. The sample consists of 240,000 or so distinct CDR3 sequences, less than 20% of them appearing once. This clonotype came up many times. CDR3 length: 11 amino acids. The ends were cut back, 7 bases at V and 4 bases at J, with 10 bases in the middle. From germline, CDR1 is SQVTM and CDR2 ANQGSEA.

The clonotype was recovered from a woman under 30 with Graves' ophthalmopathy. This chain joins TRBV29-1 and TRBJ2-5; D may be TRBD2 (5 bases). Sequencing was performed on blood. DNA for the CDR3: TGCAGCGGGGGTAGCGCAGAGACCCAGTACTTC. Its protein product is CSGGSAETQYF.